This T cell receptor beta chain originates from a study of T cells in Graves' hyperthyroidism and ophthalmopathy. Germline CDR1 reads SGHRS; CDR2 reads YFSETQ. V lost 3 bases and J lost 1, with 9 bases in between. This CDR3 is 14 amino acids long. Using RNA transcripts as the source, TCR beta CDR3 regions were amplified. A first-round RT-PCR of the TCR CDR3 used the HTBI primer set. TCRdb analysed the multiplex PCR reads with MiXCR anew, one entry per CDR3 protein. The table records fewer than 350,000 distinct CDR3 sequences, roughly 13% of them present only once. Exclusion of patients followed from uncontrolled infection, other autoimmune disease, pregnancy or lactation. This clonotype showed up many times.

The chain carries TRBV5-1 and TRBJ2-3; D uncertain. This clonotype originated in a woman in her thirties with Graves' hyperthyroidism that later progressed to Graves' ophthalmopathy. The specimen was blood. The chain's CDR3 is CASSSSLGTDTQYF. The DNA for the CDR3 is TGCGCCAGCAGCTCCTCCCTAGGCACAGATACGCAGTATTTT. The whole variable domain, filled in from reference TRBV5-1 and TRBJ2-3, reads KAGVTQTPRYLIKTRGQQVTLSCSPISGHRSVSWYQQTPGQGLQFLFEYFSETQRNKGNFPGRFSGRQFSNSRSEMNVSTLELGDSALYLCASSSSLGTDTQYFGPGTRLTVL.